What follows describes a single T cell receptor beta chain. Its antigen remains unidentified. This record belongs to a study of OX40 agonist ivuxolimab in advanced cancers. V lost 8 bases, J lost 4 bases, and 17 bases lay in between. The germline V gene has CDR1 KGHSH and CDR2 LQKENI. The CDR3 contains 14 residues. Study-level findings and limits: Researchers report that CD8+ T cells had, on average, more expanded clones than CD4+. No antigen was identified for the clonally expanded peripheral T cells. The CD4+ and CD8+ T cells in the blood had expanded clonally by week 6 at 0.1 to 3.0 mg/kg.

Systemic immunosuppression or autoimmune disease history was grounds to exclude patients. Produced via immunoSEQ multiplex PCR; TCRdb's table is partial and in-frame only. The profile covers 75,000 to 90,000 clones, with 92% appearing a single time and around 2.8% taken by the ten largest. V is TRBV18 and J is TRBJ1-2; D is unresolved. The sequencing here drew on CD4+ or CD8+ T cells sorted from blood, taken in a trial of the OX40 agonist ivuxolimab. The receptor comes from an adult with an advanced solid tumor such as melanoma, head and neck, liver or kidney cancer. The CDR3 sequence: CASVPDRTGYGYTF. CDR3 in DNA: TGTGCCAGCGTCCCCGATAGAACTGGCTATGGCTACACCTTC.